The 5 T cell receptor beta chains below all came from one sample that was sequenced in a study of blood T cell repertoires in COVID-19. Sequencing was performed with immunoSEQ multiplex PCR; in TCRdb, only in-frame clones are kept and a portion is missing. The profile shows about 280,000 clones, around 84% of them singletons. Specimen: PBMCs or T cells enriched from blood (not recorded which). The receptors stem from a woman aged 45-65 years who had recovered from COVID-19.

The chain carries TRBV30 and TRBJ1-2; maybe TRBD1 (6 bases). Trimming took 1 base from V and 8 from J, leaving 14 bases between them. The CDR3 spans 13 residues. Looked up from germline, CDR1 is GTSNPN and CDR2 is SVGIG (reference sequence). This CDR3 reads CAWSAQGPRGYTF. The CDR3 region has the DNA TGTGCCTGGAGTGCTCAGGGGCCGAGGGGCTACACCTTC. Complete variable domain (other parts from reference TRBV30 and TRBJ1-2): SQTIHQWPATLVQPVGSPLSLECTVEGTSNPNLYWYRQAAGRGLQLLFYSVGIGQISSEVPQNLSASRPQDRQFILSSKKLLLSDSGFYLCAWSAQGPRGYTFGSGTRLTVV.

V usage is TRBV9 and J usage is TRBJ1-2, with 9 positions matching TRBD1. V shed 4 bases, J shed 7 bases, and the junction held 14 bases outside the gene matches. Germline V gene sequence: CDR1 SGDLS, CDR2 YYNGEE. The CDR3 loop spans 16 amino acids. The CDR3 DNA reads as TGTGCCAGCAGCCCAGGGACAGGGCAAACGTCAGGTGGCTACACCTTC. Residues: CASSPGTGQTSGGYTF.

This clone was seen only a few times. This chain connects TRBV4-1 to TRBJ2-7; TRBD2 matches 7 bases. CDR1 and CDR2 (germline): MGHRA, YSYEKL. The CDR3 is made up of 14 amino acids. V trimming: 1 base; J trimming: 3 bases; junction bases outside the gene matches: 3. The CDR3: CASSQVPSGYEQYF. The CDR3 bases are TGCGCCAGCAGCCAAGTCCCTAGCGGCTACGAGCAGTACTTC.

CDR3 nucleotide sequence: TGTGCCAGCAGCAAAGAGGGGTTGTCGGCTGAAAAACTGTTTTTT. Amino acid sequence: CASSKEGLSAEKLFF. The chain links TRBV21-1 to TRBJ1-4; the D call in the table, TRBD1, was not verified against the DNA. TRBV21-1 is termed a pseudogene. This CDR3 is 15 amino acids long.

This clone was found once. This sequence joins TRBV4-1 and TRBJ2-2; weak D call: TRBD1 (6 bases). This CDR3 is built from 17 residues. Trimming shortened V by 4 bases and J by 2 bases, and 17 bases separated the two germline ends. The germline V gene has CDR1 MGHRA and CDR2 YSYEKL. The CDR3 coding sequence is TGCGCCAGCAGCCGACAAAGAGGGGGATTTAACACCGGGGAGCTGTTTTTT. Residues: CASSRQRGGFNTGELFF.